This TCR beta chain was observed in a study of post-analysis software for immune sequencing data. Study in general: The patients showed relapsing-remitting, secondary progressive and progressive-relapsing multiple sclerosis courses.

Unique-molecular-identifier-tagged TCR beta cDNA libraries were used. In TCRdb, the PCR reads were re-called with MiXCR into one record per CDR3 protein. The sample consists of about 770,000 distinct CDR3 sequences, roughly 46% of them appearing once. Germline assignment: CDR1 MDHEN and CDR2 SYDVKM. The CDR3 has 17 residues. V lost 1 base and J lost 6, with 21 bases in between. General study results and limits: In patients, TRBV5-6, TRBV5-1 and TRBV20-1 belonged to roughly five TRBV segments found more frequently than in controls. F measure clustering grouped samples strongly by preparation batch. Controls' normalized Chao1 diversity significantly exceeded that of multiple sclerosis patients.

This clonotype was seen just once. Antigen unknown. The TCR comes from a girl aged 5-17 years with multiple sclerosis. Sequenced sample: blood. This chain connects TRBV28 to TRBJ1-2; possible D gene TRBD1, 5 bases. In nucleotides, the CDR3 is TGTGCCAGCAGTTTATCTGGCATGGGGCTGGGGGGAAATGGCTACACCTTC. Translating it yields CASSLSGMGLGGNGYTF.